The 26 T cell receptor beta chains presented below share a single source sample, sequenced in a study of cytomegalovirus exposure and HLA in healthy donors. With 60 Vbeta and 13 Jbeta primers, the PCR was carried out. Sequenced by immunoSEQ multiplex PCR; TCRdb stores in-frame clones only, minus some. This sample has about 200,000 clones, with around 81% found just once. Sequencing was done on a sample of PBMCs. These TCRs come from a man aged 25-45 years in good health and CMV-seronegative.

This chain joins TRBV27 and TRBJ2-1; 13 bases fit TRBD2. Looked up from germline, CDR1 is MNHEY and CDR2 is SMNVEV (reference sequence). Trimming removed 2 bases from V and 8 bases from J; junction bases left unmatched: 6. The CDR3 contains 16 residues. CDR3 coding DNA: TGTGCCAGCAGTTTACTCGGACTAGCGGGAGTTGATGAGCAGTTCTTC. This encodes CASSLLGLAGVDEQFF.

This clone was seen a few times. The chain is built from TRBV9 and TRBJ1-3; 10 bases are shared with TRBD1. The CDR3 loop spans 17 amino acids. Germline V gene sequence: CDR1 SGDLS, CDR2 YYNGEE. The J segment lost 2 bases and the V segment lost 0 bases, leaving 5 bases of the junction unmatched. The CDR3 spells CASSVEGQGIAGNTIYF. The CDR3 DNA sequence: TGTGCCAGCAGCGTAGAGGGACAGGGGATAGCTGGAAACACCATATATTTT.

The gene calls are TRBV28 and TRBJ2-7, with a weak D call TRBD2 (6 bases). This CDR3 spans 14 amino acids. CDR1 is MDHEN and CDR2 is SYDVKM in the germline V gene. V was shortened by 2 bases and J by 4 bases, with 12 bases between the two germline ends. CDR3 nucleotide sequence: TGTGCCAGCAGTTTAGCGGGACGTATTTACGAGCAGTACTTC. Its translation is CASSLAGRIYEQYF.

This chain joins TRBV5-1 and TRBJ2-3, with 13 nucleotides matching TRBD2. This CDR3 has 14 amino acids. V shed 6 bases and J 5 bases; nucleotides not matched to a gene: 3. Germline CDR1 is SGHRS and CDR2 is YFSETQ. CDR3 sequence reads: CASKLAGGIDTQYF. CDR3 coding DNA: TGCGCCAGCAAACTAGCGGGAGGGATAGATACGCAGTATTTT.

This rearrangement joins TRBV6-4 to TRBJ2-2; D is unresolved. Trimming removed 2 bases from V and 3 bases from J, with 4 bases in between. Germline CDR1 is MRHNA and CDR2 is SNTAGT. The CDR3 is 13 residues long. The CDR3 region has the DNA TGTGCCAGCAGTGACCGGTACACCGGGGAGCTGTTTTTT. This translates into CASSDRYTGELFF.

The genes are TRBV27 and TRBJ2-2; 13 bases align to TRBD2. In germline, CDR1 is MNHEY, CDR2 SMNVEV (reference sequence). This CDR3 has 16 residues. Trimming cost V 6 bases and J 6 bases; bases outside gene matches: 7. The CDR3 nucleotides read TGTGCCAGCAGCTGGACTAGCGGGAGTGTTTCCGGGGAGCTGTTTTTT. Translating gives CASSWTSGSVSGELFF.

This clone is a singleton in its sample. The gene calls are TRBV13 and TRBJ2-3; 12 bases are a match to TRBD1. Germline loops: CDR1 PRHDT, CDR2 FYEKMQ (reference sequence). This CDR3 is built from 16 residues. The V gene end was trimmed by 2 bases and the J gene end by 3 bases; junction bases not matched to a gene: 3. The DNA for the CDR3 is TGTGCCAGCAGCTTAAGGGGACAGGGGGCAACAGATACGCAGTATTTT. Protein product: CASSLRGQGATDTQYF.

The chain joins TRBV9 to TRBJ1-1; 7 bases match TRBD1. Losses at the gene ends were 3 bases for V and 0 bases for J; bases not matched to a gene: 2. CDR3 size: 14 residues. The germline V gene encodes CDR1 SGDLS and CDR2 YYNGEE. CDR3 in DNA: TGTGCCAGCAGCGCCGGGACAGTGAACACTGAAGCTTTCTTT. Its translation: CASSAGTVNTEAFF.

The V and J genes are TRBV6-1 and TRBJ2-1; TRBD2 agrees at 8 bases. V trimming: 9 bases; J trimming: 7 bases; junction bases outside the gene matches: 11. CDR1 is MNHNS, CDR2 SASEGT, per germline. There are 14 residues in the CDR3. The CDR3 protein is CASRLAGLGNEQFF. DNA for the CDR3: TGTGCCAGTAGGCTAGCGGGCCTAGGGAATGAGCAGTTCTTC.

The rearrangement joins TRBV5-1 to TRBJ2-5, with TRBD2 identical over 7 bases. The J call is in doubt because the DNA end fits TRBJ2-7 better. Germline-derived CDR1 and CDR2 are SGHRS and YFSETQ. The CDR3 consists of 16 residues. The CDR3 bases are TGCGCCAGCAGCCCAGGAGGGAGCGGGATGTCCTACGAGCAGTACTTC. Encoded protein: CASSPGGSGMSYEQYF.

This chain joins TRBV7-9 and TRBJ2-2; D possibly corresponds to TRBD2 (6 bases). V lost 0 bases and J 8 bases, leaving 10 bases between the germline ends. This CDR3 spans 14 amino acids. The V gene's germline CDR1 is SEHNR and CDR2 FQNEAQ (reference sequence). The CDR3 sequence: CASSLALATGELFF. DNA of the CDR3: TGTGCCAGCAGCTTAGCACTAGCAACTGGGGAGCTGTTTTTT. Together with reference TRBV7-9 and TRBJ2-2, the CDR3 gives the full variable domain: DTGVSQNPRHKITKRGQNVTFRCDPISEHNRLYWYRQTLGQGPEFLTYFQNEAQLEKSRLLSDRFSAERPKGSFSTLEIQRTEQGDSAMYLCASSLALATGELFFGEGSRLTVL.

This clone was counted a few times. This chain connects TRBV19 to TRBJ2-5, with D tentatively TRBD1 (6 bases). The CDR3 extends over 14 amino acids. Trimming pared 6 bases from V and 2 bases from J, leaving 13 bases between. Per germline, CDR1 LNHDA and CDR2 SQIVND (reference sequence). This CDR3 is CASSRGHPQETQYF. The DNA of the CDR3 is TGTGCCAGTAGCAGGGGACACCCACAAGAGACCCAGTACTTC.

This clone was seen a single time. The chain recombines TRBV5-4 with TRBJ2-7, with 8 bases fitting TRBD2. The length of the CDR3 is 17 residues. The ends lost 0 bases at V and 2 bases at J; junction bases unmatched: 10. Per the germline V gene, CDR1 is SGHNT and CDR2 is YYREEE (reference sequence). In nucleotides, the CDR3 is TGTGCCAGCAGCTTGGAGGGAAGCGGGAGTCCCCCCTACGAGCAGTACTTC. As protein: CASSLEGSGSPPYEQYF.

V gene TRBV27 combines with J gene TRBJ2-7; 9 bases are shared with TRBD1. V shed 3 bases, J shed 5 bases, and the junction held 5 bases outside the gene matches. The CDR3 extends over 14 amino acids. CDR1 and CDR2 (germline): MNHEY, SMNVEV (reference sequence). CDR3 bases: TGTGCCAGCAGTTTGGGGACAGGGAGCGACGAGCAGTACTTC. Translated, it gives CASSLGTGSDEQYF.

CDR3 amino acids: CASSDGRDQPQHF. As DNA, the CDR3 is TGTGCCAGCAGCGATGGGAGGGATCAGCCCCAGCATTTT. V is TRBV9 and J is TRBJ1-5; D uncertain. The CDR3 covers 13 residues. Trimming removed 3 bases from V and 5 bases from J, with 9 bases in between. Germline loops: CDR1 SGDLS, CDR2 YYNGEE.

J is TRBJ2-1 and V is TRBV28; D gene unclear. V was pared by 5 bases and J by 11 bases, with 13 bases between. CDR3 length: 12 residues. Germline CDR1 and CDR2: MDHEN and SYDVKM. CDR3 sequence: CASSIVGSKQFF. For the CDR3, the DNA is TGTGCCAGCAGTATTGTTGGCAGTAAGCAGTTCTTC.

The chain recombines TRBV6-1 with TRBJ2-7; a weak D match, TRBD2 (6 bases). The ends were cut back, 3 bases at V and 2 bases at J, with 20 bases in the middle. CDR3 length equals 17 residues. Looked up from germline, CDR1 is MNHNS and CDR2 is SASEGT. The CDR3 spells CASSEQAWTGVTYEQYF. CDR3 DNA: TGTGCCAGCAGTGAGCAAGCGTGGACGGGAGTAACCTACGAGCAGTACTTC.

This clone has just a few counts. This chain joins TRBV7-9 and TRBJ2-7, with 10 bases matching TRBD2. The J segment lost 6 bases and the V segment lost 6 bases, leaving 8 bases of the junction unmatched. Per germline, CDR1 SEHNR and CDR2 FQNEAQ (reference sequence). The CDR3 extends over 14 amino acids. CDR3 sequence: CASSLSLAGVEQYF. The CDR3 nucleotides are TGTGCCAGCAGTTTAAGTCTAGCGGGAGTCGAGCAGTACTTC.

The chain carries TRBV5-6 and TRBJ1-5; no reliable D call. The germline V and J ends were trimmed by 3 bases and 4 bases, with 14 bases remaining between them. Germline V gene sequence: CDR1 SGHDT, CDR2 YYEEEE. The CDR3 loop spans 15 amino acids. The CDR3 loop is CASSSWPGGNQPQHF. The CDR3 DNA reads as TGTGCCAGCAGCTCTTGGCCAGGCGGGAATCAGCCCCAGCATTTT.

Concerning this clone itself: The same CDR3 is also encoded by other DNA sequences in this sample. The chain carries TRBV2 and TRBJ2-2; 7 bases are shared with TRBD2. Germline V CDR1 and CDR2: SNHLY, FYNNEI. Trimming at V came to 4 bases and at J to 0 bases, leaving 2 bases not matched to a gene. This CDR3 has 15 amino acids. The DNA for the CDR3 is TGTGCCAGCAGTGGTGGGGGGGCGAACACCGGGGAGCTGTTTTTT. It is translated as CASSGGGANTGELFF.

CDR3: CAWITDHSNQPQHF. CDR3 nucleotide sequence: TGTGCCTGGATAACAGACCATAGCAATCAGCCCCAGCATTTT. The rearrangement links TRBV30 to TRBJ1-5; no definite D call. The length of the CDR3 is 14 residues. The V end was cut by 4 bases, the J end by 0 bases, with 10 bases between. CDR1 is GTSNPN and CDR2 is SVGIG in the germline V gene (reference sequence). Drawing the rest from reference TRBV30 and TRBJ1-5, the complete variable domain is SQTIHQWPATLVQPVGSPLSLECTVEGTSNPNLYWYRQAAGRGLQLLFYSVGIGQISSEVPQNLSASRPQDRQFILSSKKLLLSDSGFYLCAWITDHSNQPQHFGDGTRLSIL.

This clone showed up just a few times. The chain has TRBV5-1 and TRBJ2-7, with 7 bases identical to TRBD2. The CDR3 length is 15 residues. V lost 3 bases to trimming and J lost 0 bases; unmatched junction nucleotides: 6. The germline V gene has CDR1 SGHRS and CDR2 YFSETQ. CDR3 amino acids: CASSYLAAGSYEQYF. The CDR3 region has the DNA TGCGCCAGCAGCTACCTAGCGGCAGGCTCCTACGAGCAGTACTTC.

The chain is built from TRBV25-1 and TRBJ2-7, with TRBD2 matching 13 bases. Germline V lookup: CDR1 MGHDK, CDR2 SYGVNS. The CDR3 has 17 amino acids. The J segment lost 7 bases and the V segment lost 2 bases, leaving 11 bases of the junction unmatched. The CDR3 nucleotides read TGTGCCAGCAGTGAAGAGGTACTAGCGGGAGGGTCTGGGGAGCAGTACTTC. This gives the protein CASSEEVLAGGSGEQYF.

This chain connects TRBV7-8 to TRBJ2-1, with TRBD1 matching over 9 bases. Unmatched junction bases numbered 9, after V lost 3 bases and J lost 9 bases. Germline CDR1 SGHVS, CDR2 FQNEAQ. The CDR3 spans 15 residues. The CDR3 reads CASSFSGTGSIEQFF. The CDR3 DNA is TGTGCCAGCAGCTTCTCCGGGACAGGGTCTATTGAGCAGTTCTTC.

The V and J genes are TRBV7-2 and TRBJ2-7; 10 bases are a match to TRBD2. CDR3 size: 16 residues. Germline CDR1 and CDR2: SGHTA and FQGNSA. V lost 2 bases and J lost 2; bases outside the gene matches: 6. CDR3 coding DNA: TGTGCCAGCAGCTTAAGGCCTAGCGGGAGTGCCTACGAGCAGTACTTC. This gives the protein CASSLRPSGSAYEQYF.

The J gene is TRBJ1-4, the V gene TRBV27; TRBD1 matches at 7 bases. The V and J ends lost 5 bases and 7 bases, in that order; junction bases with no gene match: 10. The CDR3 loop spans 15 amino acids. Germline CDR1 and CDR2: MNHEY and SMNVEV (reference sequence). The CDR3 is CASSTIQGRGEKLFF. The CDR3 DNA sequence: TGTGCCAGCAGTACTATACAGGGGCGGGGTGAAAAACTGTTTTTT.